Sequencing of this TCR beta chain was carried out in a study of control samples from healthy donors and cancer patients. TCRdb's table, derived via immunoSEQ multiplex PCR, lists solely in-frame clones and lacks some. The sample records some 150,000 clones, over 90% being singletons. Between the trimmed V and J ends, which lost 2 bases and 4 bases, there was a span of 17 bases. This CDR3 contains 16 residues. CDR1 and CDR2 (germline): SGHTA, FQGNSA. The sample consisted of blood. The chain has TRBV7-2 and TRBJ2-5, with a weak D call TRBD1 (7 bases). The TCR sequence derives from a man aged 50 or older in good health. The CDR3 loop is CASSLSAAGGGETQYF. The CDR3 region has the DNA TGTGCCAGCAGCTTATCGGCCGCAGGGGGAGGAGAGACCCAGTACTTC.